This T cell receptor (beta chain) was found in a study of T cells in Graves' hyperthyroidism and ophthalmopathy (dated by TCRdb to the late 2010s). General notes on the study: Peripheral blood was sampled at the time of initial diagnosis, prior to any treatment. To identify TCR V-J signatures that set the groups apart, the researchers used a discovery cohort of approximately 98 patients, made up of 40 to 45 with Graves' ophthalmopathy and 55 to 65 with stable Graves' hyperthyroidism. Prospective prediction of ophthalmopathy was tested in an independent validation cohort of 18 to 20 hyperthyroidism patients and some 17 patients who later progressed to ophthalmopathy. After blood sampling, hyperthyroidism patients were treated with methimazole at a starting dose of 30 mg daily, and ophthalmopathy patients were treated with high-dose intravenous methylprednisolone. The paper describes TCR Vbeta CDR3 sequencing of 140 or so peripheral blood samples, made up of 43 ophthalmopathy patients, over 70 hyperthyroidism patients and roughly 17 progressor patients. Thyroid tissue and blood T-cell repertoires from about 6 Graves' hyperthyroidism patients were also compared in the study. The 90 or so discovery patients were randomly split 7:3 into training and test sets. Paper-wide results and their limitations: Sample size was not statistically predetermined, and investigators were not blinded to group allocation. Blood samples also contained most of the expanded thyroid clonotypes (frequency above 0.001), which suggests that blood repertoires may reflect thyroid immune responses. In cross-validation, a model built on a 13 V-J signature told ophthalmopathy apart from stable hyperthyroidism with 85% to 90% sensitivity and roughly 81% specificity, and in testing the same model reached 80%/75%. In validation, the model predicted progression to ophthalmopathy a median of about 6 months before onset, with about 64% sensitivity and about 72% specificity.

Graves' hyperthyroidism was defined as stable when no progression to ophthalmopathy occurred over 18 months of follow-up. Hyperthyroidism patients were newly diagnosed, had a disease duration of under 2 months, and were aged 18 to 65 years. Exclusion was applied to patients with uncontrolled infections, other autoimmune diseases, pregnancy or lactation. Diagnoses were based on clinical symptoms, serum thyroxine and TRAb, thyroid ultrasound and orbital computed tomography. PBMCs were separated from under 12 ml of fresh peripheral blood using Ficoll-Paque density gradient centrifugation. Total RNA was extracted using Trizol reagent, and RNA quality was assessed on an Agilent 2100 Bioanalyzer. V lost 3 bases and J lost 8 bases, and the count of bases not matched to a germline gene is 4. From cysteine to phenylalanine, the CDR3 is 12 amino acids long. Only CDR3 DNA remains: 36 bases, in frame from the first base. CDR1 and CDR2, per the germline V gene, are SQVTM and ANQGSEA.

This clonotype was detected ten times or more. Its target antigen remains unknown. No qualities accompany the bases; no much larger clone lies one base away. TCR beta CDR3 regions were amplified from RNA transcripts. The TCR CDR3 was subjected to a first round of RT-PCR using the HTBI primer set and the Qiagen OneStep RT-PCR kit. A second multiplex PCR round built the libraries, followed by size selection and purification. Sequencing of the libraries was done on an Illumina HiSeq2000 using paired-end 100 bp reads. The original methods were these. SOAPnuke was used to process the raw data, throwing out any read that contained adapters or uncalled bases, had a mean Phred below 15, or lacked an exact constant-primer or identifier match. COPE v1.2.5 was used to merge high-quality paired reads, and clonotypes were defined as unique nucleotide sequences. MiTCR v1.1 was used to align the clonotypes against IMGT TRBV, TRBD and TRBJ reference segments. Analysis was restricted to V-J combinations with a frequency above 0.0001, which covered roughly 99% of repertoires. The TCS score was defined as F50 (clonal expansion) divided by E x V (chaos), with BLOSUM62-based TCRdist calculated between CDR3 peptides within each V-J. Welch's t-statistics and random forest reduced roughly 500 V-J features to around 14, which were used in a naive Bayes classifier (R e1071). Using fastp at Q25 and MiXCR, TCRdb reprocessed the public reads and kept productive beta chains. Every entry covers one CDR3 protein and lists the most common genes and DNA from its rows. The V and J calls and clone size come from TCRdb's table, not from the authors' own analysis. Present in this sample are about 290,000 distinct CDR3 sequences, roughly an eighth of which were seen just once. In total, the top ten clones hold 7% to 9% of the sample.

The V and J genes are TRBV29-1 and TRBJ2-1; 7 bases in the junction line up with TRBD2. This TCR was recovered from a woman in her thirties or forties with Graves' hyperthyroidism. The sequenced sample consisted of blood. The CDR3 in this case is CSVDASGHEQFF. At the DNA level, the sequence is TGCAGCGTTGATGCTAGCGGCCATGAGCAGTTCTTC.